The next 5 T cell receptor beta chains were all read from a single sample in a study of response to subunit inactivated influenza vaccine. TCRdb itself ran the RT-PCR reads through MiXCR, one entry per CDR3 protein. Here the sample spans 500,000 to 550,000 distinct CDR3 sequences, 20% to 25% being singletons. The data also belong to a second study, concerning T cells expressing NK-cell markers. As reported in that work: It was by 5'RACE template switching with UMIs that TCR beta cDNA was made.

The sequencing used CD4+ T cells sorted from PBMCs, collected 12 days after vaccination. These receptors came from a man in his fifties who received an inactivated influenza vaccine.

This clonotype has more than one count but fewer than ten. This chain connects TRBV20-1 to TRBJ2-5, with D unclear. Trimming stripped 7 bases from V and 1 base from J, with 4 bases between. The CDR3 is 10 residues long. The germline CDR1 and CDR2 sequences are DFQATT and SNEGSKA (reference sequence). This CDR3 reads CSGLQETQYF. CDR3 DNA sequence: TGCAGTGGCCTCCAAGAGACCCAGTACTTC.

The V gene is TRBV19, the J gene TRBJ2-4, with D unresolved. The CDR3 length is 13 residues. Germline V gene sequence: CDR1 LNHDA, CDR2 SQIVND (reference sequence). V lost 3 bases and J lost 7, with 10 bases in between. The CDR3 DNA reads as TGTGCCAGTAGTATTGCTGACTCCAACATTCAGTACTTC. Translation: CASSIADSNIQYF.

The chain couples TRBV3-1 to TRBJ1-6; D gene ambiguous. V lost 2 bases, J lost 8 bases, and 10 bases lay in between. CDR1 and CDR2 (germline): LGHDT, YNNKEL (reference sequence). The CDR3 extends over 14 amino acids. CDR3 in DNA: TGTGCCAGCAGCCAAAATTCAGGAGATTCACCCCTCCACTTT. Encoded protein: CASSQNSGDSPLHF. Variable domain in full (rest from reference TRBV3-1 and TRBJ1-6): DTAVSQTPKYLVTQMGNDKSIKCEQNLGHDTMYWYKQDSKKFLKIMFSYNNKELIINETVPNRFSPKSPDKAHLNLHINSLELGDSAVYFCASSQNSGDSPLHFGNGTRLTVT.

This clonotype was counted at least ten times. The chain links TRBV18 to TRBJ2-3; perhaps TRBD2 as D (7 bases). V gave up 2 bases and J gave up 4 bases, with 16 bases separating them. Germline CDR1 and CDR2: KGHSH and LQKENI. The CDR3 length is 16 residues. CDR3 in amino acids: CASSPFSGGASDTQYF. DNA for the CDR3: TGTGCCAGCTCACCATTTTCGGGGGGCGCTTCAGATACGCAGTATTTT.

This clonotype was seen more than once but under ten times. This chain joins TRBV4-3 and TRBJ2-7, with 8 bases matching TRBD2. Germline-derived CDR1 and CDR2 are LGHNA and YSLEER. Trimming at V came to 4 bases and at J to 3 bases, leaving 5 bases not matched to a gene. The CDR3 runs 14 residues. As DNA, the CDR3 is TGCGCCAGCAGCCCGGGGGGGGGAGTCTACGAGCAGTACTTC. This codes for CASSPGGGVYEQYF.